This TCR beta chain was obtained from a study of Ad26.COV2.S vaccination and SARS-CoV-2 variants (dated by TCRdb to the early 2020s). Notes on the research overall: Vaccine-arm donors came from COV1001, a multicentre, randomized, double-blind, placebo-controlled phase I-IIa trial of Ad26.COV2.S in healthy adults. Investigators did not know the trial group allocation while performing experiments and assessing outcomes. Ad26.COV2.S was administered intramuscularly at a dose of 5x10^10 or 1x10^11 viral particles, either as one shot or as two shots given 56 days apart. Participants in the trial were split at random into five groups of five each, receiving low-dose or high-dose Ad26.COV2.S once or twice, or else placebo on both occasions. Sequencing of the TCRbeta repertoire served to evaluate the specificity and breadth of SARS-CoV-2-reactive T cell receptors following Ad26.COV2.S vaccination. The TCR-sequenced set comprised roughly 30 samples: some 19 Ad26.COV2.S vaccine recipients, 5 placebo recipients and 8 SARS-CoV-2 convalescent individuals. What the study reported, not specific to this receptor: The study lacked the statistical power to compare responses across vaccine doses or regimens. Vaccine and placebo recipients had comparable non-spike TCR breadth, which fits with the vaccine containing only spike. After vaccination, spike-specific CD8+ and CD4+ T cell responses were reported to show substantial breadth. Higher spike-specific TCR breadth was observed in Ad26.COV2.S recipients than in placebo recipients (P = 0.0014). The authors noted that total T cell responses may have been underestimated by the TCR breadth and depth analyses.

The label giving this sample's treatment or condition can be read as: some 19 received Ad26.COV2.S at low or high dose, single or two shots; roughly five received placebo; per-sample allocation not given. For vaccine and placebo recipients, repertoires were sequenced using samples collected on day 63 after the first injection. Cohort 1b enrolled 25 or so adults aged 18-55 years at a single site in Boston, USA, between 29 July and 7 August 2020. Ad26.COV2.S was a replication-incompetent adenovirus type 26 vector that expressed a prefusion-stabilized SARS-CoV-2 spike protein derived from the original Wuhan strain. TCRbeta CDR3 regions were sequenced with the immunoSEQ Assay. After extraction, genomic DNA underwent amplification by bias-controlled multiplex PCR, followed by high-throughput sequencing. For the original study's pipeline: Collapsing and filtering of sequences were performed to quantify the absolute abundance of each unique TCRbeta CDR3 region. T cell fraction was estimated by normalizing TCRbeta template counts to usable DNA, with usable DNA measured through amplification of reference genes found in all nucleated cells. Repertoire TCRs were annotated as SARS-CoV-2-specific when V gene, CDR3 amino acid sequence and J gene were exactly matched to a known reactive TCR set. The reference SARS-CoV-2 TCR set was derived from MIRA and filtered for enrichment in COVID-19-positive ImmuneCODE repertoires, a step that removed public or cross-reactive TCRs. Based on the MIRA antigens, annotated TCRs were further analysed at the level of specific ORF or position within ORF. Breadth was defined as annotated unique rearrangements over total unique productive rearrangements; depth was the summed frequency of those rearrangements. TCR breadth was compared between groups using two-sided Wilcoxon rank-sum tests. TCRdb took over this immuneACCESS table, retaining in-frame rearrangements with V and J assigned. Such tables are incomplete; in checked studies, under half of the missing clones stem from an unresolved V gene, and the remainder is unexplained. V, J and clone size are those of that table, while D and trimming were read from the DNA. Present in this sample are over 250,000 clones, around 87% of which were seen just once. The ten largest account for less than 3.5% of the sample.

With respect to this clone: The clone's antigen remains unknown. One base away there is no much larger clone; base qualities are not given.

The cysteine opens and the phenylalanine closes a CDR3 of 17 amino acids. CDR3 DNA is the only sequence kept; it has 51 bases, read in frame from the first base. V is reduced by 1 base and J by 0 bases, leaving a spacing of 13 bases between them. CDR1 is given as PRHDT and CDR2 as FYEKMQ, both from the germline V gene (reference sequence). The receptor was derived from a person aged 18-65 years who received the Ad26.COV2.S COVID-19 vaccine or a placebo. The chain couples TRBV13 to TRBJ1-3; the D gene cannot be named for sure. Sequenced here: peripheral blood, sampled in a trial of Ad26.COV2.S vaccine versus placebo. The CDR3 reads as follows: CASSLAAGPSSGNTIYF. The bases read TGTGCCAGCAGCTTAGCGGCGGGTCCAAGCTCTGGAAACACCATATATTTT.